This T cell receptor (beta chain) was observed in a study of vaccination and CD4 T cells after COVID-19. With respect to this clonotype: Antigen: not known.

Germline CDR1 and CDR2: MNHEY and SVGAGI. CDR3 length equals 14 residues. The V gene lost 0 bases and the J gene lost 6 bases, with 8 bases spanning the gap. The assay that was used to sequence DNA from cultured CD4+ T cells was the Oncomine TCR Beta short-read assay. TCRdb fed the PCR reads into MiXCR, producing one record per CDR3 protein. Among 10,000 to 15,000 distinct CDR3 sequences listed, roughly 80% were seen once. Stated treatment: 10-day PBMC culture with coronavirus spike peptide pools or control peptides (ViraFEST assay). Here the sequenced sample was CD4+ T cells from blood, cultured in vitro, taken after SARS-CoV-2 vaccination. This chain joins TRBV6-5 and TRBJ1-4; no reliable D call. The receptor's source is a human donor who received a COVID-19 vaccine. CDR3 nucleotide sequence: TGTGCCAGCAGTTACTCAAGGGTAGATGAAAAACTGTTTTTT. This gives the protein CASSYSRVDEKLFF.